Sequencing of this TCR beta chain was carried out in a study of human T cells and chemical hapten exposure. General observations from the study: Expanded TCRs were compared with controls, and the expanded TCRs formed significantly more large CDR3 similarity clusters.

Indicated time point: patch test 3, about 24 weeks after DPC sensitization. Sample treatment: therapeutic diphenylcyclopropenone sensitization with weekly scalp DPC. In TCRdb, the RACE reads were re-called with MiXCR into one record per CDR3 protein. Of around 70,000 distinct CDR3 sequences in the sample, 11% were seen once. Many counts were recorded for this clonotype. As yet, its antigen is unknown. The receptor comes from a woman in her forties or fifties with alopecia areata. Some clones in this sample may be carry-over from other donors' samples. The specimen comprised whole blood, sampled in connection with sensitization to the hapten diphenylcyclopropenone (DPC).

The CDR3 is CASSPSRVNTEAFF. CDR3 sequence (DNA): TGTGCCAGCAGTCCAAGTAGGGTGAACACTGAAGCTTTCTTT. The rearrangement joins TRBV6-2 or TRBV6-3 to TRBJ1-1; D is uncertain. Germline-derived CDR1 and CDR2 are MNHEY and SVGEGT. V dropped 5 bases and J dropped 0 bases, with 10 bases sitting between them. The CDR3 loop spans 14 amino acids.